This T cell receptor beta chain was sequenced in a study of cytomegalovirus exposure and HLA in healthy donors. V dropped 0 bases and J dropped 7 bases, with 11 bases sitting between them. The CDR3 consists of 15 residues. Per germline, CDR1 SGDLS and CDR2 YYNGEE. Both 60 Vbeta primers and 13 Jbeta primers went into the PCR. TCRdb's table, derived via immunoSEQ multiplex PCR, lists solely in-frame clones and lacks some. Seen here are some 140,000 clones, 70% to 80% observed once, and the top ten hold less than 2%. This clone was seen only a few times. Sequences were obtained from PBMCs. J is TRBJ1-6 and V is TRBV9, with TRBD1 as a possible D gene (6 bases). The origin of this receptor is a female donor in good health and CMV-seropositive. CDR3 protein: CASSVVGTPNSPLHF. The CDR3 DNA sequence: TGTGCCAGCAGCGTAGTTGGGACACCGAATTCACCCCTCCACTTT.